This passage covers 11 T cell receptor beta chains from one sample sequenced in a study of control samples from healthy donors and cancer patients. Here immunoSEQ multiplex PCR was the method, and the copy in TCRdb shows in-frame clones only, minus some. In the table there are some 150,000 clones, over 90% of which are singletons. Sequencing used blood. Receptor source: a man in his fifties in good health.

CDR3 in DNA: TGTGCCAGCAGCTTAGGTATGGGATACGGCTACACCTTC. Protein sequence: CASSLGMGYGYTF. The chain uses TRBV7-8 and TRBJ1-2; D call uncertain. CDR1 and CDR2 from the germline V gene are SGHVS and FQNEAQ. V dropped 1 base and J dropped 8 bases, with 11 bases sitting between them. This CDR3 has 13 amino acids.

V is TRBV6-5 and J is TRBJ2-7; D remains unclear. The length of the CDR3 is 13 residues. Trimming pared 6 bases from V and 3 bases from J, leaving 12 bases between. CDR1 is MNHEY and CDR2 is SVGAGI in the germline V gene. CDR3 amino acids: CASSLHYYYEQYF. Here the CDR3 DNA reads TGTGCCAGCAGCCTCCACTACTACTACGAGCAGTACTTC.

This rearrangement joins TRBV6-1 to TRBJ1-6; TRBD1 matches at 7 bases. CDR1 and CDR2 from the germline V gene are MNHNS and SASEGT. The CDR3 is 16 residues long. V was clipped by 0 bases and J by 12 bases; unmatched bases: 11. CDR3 nucleotides: TGTGCCAGCAGTGAAGCGCTTCCTCAGGCAGGGGGACCCCTCCACTTT. This gives the protein CASSEALPQAGGPLHF.

The chain joins TRBV24-1 to TRBJ1-2, with D hard to call. V lost 1 base, J lost 1 base, and 6 bases lay in between. The germline V gene has CDR1 KGHDR and CDR2 SFDVKD. The CDR3 extends over 14 amino acids. The DNA for the CDR3 is TGTGCCACCAGTGATTTTGGATTTAACTATGGCTACACCTTC. The encoded protein is CATSDFGFNYGYTF.

V is TRBV3-1 (or the pseudogene TRBV3-2) and J is TRBJ2-3; D is undetermined. This CDR3 has 16 residues. CDR1 LGHDT and CDR2 YNNKEL come from the germline V gene (reference sequence). The V end lost 0 bases, the J end lost 0 bases, and 10 bases lay between the germline ends. In nucleotides, the CDR3 is TGTGCCAGCAGCCAAGATCCGCGCGCTAGCACAGATACGCAGTATTTT. It translates to CASSQDPRASTDTQYF.

The chain carries TRBV3-1 (or the pseudogene TRBV3-2) and TRBJ2-2; a possible D gene is TRBD2 (6 bases). Germline V gives CDR1 LGHDT, CDR2 YNNKEL (reference sequence). The CDR3 runs to 13 residues. Trimming took off 4 bases at V and 7 bases at J, with 10 bases between the two ends. The CDR3 region has the DNA TGTGCCAGCAGCCCCCGGGACTTCGGGGAGCTGTTTTTT. Its translation is CASSPRDFGELFF.

CDR3 loop: CAISDEGARYGYTF. CDR3 bases: TGTGCCATCAGTGATGAGGGGGCAAGGTATGGCTACACCTTC. This chain uses TRBV10-3 with TRBJ1-2, with TRBD1 matching over 7 bases. This CDR3 has 14 residues. Germline assignment: CDR1 ENHRY and CDR2 SYGVKD. Losses at the gene ends were 3 bases for V and 5 bases for J; bases not matched to a gene: 6.

The rearrangement joins TRBV18 to TRBJ1-1, with D hard to call. Trimming cost V 0 bases and J 1 base, with 6 bases left between them. This CDR3 has 14 residues. Germline V gene lookup returns CDR1 KGHSH and CDR2 LQKENI. CDR3 nucleotides: TGTGCCAGCTCACCACCGAACGGGAACACTGAAGCTTTCTTT. This encodes CASSPPNGNTEAFF.

As for this clone: The sample carries other DNA sequences with the same CDR3. The CDR3, as DNA: TGCGCCAGCAGCTTGACTAGCGGGACCTACGAGCAGTACTTC. This translates into CASSLTSGTYEQYF. This sequence joins TRBV5-1 and TRBJ2-7; TRBD2 matches at 10 bases. From germline, CDR1 is SGHRS and CDR2 YFSETQ. The CDR3 contains 14 residues. J gave up 2 bases and V 1 base, and 0 bases lay outside the gene matches.

The chain links TRBV5-4 to TRBJ2-4; 7 nucleotides line up with TRBD2. This CDR3 has 16 residues. V dropped 0 bases and J dropped 2; count of bases not matched to a gene: 5. Germline V gene sequence: CDR1 SGHNT, CDR2 YYREEE (reference sequence). CDR3 nucleotides: TGTGCCAGCAGCTTGGGGGGAGGGCCCTCCAAAAACATTCAGTACTTC. Amino acids: CASSLGGGPSKNIQYF.

The chain employs TRBV7-8 and TRBJ2-7; 7 positions agree with TRBD2. J was trimmed by 2 bases and V by 5 bases; bases with no gene match: 9. CDR1 is SGHVS and CDR2 is FQNEAQ in the germline V gene. CDR3 length equals 15 residues. The CDR3 sequence is CASSPRRRETYEQYF. DNA for the CDR3: TGTGCCAGCAGCCCGCGGCGGCGGGAGACCTACGAGCAGTACTTC.